What follows are 23 T cell receptor beta chains derived from one specimen sequenced in a study of T cells after yellow fever vaccination. TCRdb re-called the 5' RACE reads through MiXCR, storing one row per CDR3 protein. The sample comprises 500,000 to 650,000 distinct CDR3 sequences, more than 9% of which are singletons, and about 15% rests with the top ten. This specimen consisted of PBMCs, obtained on the day of the yellow fever booster vaccination. These receptors came from a man younger than 45 who received the YFV17D yellow fever vaccine.

This clonotype was seen a handful of times. The chain employs TRBV5-1 and TRBJ1-1; 7 bases line up with TRBD1. V lost 0 bases and J lost 3; bases outside the gene matches: 2. The V gene's germline CDR1 is SGHRS and CDR2 YFSETQ. The CDR3 contains 14 residues. The CDR3 reads CASSLARGYTEAFF. CDR3 in DNA: TGCGCCAGCAGCTTGGCCAGGGGGTACACTGAAGCTTTCTTT.

In its sample, this clonotype was seen a few times. The gene calls are TRBV6-5 and TRBJ2-1, with TRBD1 matching 10 bases. CDR1 and CDR2 (germline): MNHEY, SVGAGI. The CDR3 has 16 residues. The trim removed 2 bases at V and 2 bases at J, leaving 3 bases unmatched. CDR3 in amino acids: CASSYATGGPYNEQFF. Written as DNA, the CDR3 is TGTGCCAGCAGTTACGCGACAGGGGGCCCCTACAATGAGCAGTTCTTC.

This clonotype has at least ten counts. This chain links TRBV12-3 or TRBV12-4 with TRBJ2-1, with TRBD2 as a possible D gene (6 bases). The CDR3 loop spans 14 amino acids. The ends were cut back, 2 bases at V and 6 bases at J, with 11 bases in the middle. As DNA, the CDR3 is TGTGCCAGCAGTTTAATCGGGAGCGGCAATGAGCAGTTCTTC. Translated, it gives CASSLIGSGNEQFF.

This clonotype has only a few counts. V is TRBV20-1 and J is TRBJ2-7; TRBD2 is a possible D gene (6 bases). This CDR3 has 12 amino acids. The germline V gene encodes CDR1 DFQATT and CDR2 SNEGSKA (reference sequence). V shed 5 bases and J shed 5 bases, with 13 bases lying between them. CDR3 bases: TGCAGTGCTTCCCGGGACTTAAACGAGCAGTACTTC. It encodes CSASRDLNEQYF.

J is TRBJ2-7 and V is TRBV6-5; 9 bases are shared with TRBD2. CDR3 size: 19 residues. V lost 0 bases and J lost 1; bases outside the gene matches: 13. Germline V gene lookup returns CDR1 MNHEY and CDR2 SVGAGI. This CDR3 is CASSYSIAGGPHRSYEQYF. DNA of the CDR3: TGTGCCAGCAGTTACTCGATTGCGGGAGGGCCGCACCGATCCTACGAGCAGTACTTC.

The chain combines TRBV9 with TRBJ2-3; 9 nucleotides line up with TRBD2. The CDR3 consists of 14 residues. CDR1 SGDLS and CDR2 YYNGEE come from the germline V gene. V trimming: 4 bases; J trimming: 6 bases; junction bases outside the gene matches: 6. CDR3 in amino acids: CASSRTSVGDTQYF. The CDR3 DNA sequence: TGTGCCAGCAGCAGGACTAGCGTCGGTGATACGCAGTATTTT.

This clonotype has a handful of counts. V is TRBV7-2 and J is TRBJ1-3; a weak D match, TRBD1 (5 bases). V lost 1 base and J 4 bases, leaving 14 bases between the germline ends. This CDR3 has 16 amino acids. The germline gives CDR1 SGHTA, CDR2 FQGNSA. Here the CDR3 DNA reads TGTGCCAGCAGCTTAGGCCCCCCGGGGGTAGGAAACACCATATATTTT. Protein: CASSLGPPGVGNTIYF.

The chain carries TRBV6-5 and TRBJ2-7; 7 bases match TRBD1. The CDR3 length is 14 residues. Per the germline V gene, CDR1 is MNHEY and CDR2 is SVGAGI. With V trimmed by 0 bases and J by 6 bases, 5 bases remained unmatched. CDR3 loop: CASSYSWDSAEQYF. As DNA, the CDR3 is TGTGCCAGCAGTTACTCTTGGGACAGTGCCGAGCAGTACTTC.

This clonotype was detected only a few times. The V and J genes are TRBV13 and TRBJ1-1; TRBD1 might be the D (6 bases). The CDR3 covers 15 residues. With 0 bases removed from V and 4 bases from J, the gap between germline ends came to 12 bases. The germline gives CDR1 PRHDT, CDR2 FYEKMQ (reference sequence). CDR3: CASSLGLQGGTEAFF. The DNA for the CDR3 is TGTGCCAGCAGCTTAGGGTTACAGGGTGGCACTGAAGCTTTCTTT. The whole variable domain, remainder taken from reference TRBV13 and TRBJ1-1, is AAGVIQSPRHLIKEKRETATLKCYPIPRHDTVYWYQQGPGQDPQFLISFYEKMQSDKGSIPDRFSAQQFSDYHSELNMSSLELGDSALYFCASSLGLQGGTEAFFGQGTRLTVV.

This clonotype was detected a few times. The chain employs TRBV20-1 and TRBJ2-1; perhaps TRBD2 as D (6 bases). Between the trimmed V and J ends, which lost 1 base and 7 bases, there was a span of 14 bases. The CDR3 runs 14 residues. Germline loops: CDR1 DFQATT, CDR2 SNEGSKA (reference sequence). The CDR3 DNA is TGCAGTGCTAGAGCCGGGGGTCACACAAATGAGCAGTTCTTC. This translates into CSARAGGHTNEQFF.

This clonotype was counted at least ten times. The gene calls are TRBV29-1 and TRBJ1-1; 9 bases agree with TRBD1. This CDR3 contains 12 residues. The V gene end was trimmed by 6 bases and the J gene end by 7 bases; junction bases not matched to a gene: 6. In germline, CDR1 is SQVTM, CDR2 ANQGSEA. Here the CDR3 DNA reads TGCAGCGTGGGCCACAGGGGGCTTGAAGCTTTCTTT. It codes for CSVGHRGLEAFF.

This clonotype was counted many times. The CDR3 DNA follows: TGTGCCTGGCAGGGGGCAGGCAATCAGCCCCAGCATTTT. Protein sequence: CAWQGAGNQPQHF. The V and J genes are TRBV30 and TRBJ1-5, with 8 bases matching TRBD1. The CDR3 runs 13 residues. CDR1 is GTSNPN, CDR2 SVGIG, per germline (reference sequence). J gave up 2 bases and V 5 bases, and 2 bases lay outside the gene matches.

The chain links TRBV14 to TRBJ1-1, with TRBD1 matching over 7 bases. Germline CDR1 and CDR2: SGHDN and FVKESK. V shed 4 bases and J 11 bases; nucleotides not matched to a gene: 7. CDR3 size: 12 residues. The CDR3 protein is CASSLGGQAAFF. CDR3 sequence (DNA): TGTGCCAGCAGCCTTGGAGGACAGGCGGCTTTCTTT.

This clonotype was counted many times. The rearrangement links TRBV20-1 to TRBJ1-5; D might be TRBD1 (5 bases). Trimming removed 3 bases at V and 4 bases at J, with 7 bases between. This CDR3 contains 12 residues. Germline V gives CDR1 DFQATT, CDR2 SNEGSKA (reference sequence). The CDR3 reads CSASRGNQPQHF. Written as DNA, the CDR3 is TGCAGTGCTAGCCGGGGGAATCAGCCCCAGCATTTT.

This clonotype was found a few times. The chain is built from TRBV18 and TRBJ2-1; TRBD1 is a possible D gene (5 bases). Germline values: CDR1 KGHSH, CDR2 LQKENI. Trimming left V 3 bases short and J 0 bases short, with 18 bases between. The CDR3 spans 18 residues. The CDR3 coding sequence is TGTGCCAGCTCACCCGCCCCTTTTAGCAGGGACTCCTACAATGAGCAGTTCTTC. Protein sequence: CASSPAPFSRDSYNEQFF.

The chain is built from TRBV5-4 and TRBJ2-1, with 8 bases lining up with TRBD1. V dropped 4 bases and J dropped 0; count of bases not matched to a gene: 9. The CDR3 extends over 17 amino acids. Germline CDR1 reads SGHNT; CDR2 reads YYREEE (reference sequence). The CDR3 DNA sequence: TGTGCCAGCAGCGAAGAGGGACAGGTGAGCTCCTACAATGAGCAGTTCTTC. The encoded protein is CASSEEGQVSSYNEQFF.

The chain has TRBV7-2 and TRBJ2-7; TRBD1 might be the D (6 bases). Germline assignment: CDR1 SGHTA and CDR2 FQGNSA. Trimming left V 1 base short and J 2 bases short, with 12 bases between. This CDR3 has 15 amino acids. CDR3: CASSLVRTAAYEQYF. CDR3 sequence (DNA): TGTGCCAGCAGCTTAGTGCGGACAGCCGCCTACGAGCAGTACTTC.

The chain carries TRBV7-2 and TRBJ2-7; TRBD1 might be the D (6 bases). This CDR3 contains 13 residues. Germline assignment: CDR1 SGHTA and CDR2 FQGNSA. The V and J ends lost 2 bases and 3 bases respectively, with 8 bases between them. The CDR3 DNA reads TGTGCCAGCAGCTTACAACAGGGCTACGAGCAGTACTTC. It specifies CASSLQQGYEQYF.

This clonotype was seen a handful of times. The chain uses TRBV5-1 and TRBJ2-3; D possibly corresponds to TRBD2 (6 bases). Trimming took off 6 bases at V and 2 bases at J, with 10 bases between the two ends. Per the germline V gene, CDR1 is SGHRS and CDR2 is YFSETQ. The CDR3 runs to 13 residues. The chain's CDR3 is CASNGGYTDTQYF. DNA of the CDR3: TGCGCCAGCAACGGGGGATACACAGATACGCAGTATTTT.

V usage is TRBV3-1 and J usage is TRBJ2-1, with TRBD2 as a possible D gene (6 bases). The CDR3 runs 15 residues. The germline V and J ends were trimmed by 4 bases and 5 bases, with 15 bases remaining between them. Germline lookup yields CDR1 LGHDT and CDR2 YNNKEL (reference sequence). The CDR3 sequence is CASSPTRSGHNEQFF. The CDR3 DNA reads TGTGCCAGCAGCCCCACGAGGAGCGGGCACAATGAGCAGTTCTTC.

In this sample, this clonotype turned up a few times. The chain links TRBV10-3 to TRBJ2-3; maybe TRBD1 (6 bases). The CDR3 contains 14 residues. Looked up from germline, CDR1 is ENHRY and CDR2 is SYGVKD. V was shortened by 3 bases and J by 4 bases, with 11 bases between the two germline ends. The CDR3 sequence: CAISDQGWSDTQYF. CDR3 sequence (DNA): TGTGCCATCAGTGATCAGGGGTGGTCAGATACGCAGTATTTT.

There are a few counts of this clonotype. The CDR3 is CATSEAPGLAGGLYNEQFF. The CDR3 bases are TGTGCCACCAGTGAGGCGCCGGGACTAGCGGGAGGTCTCTACAATGAGCAGTTCTTC. The J gene is TRBJ2-1, the V gene TRBV24-1, with 15 bases fitting TRBD2. CDR3 length: 19 residues. V shed 4 bases, J shed 3 bases, and the junction held 9 bases outside the gene matches. Germline-derived CDR1 and CDR2 are KGHDR and SFDVKD.

This clonotype has just a few counts. The rearrangement uses TRBV20-1 and TRBJ1-6; D is ambiguous. The ends were cut back, 6 bases at V and 5 bases at J, with 17 bases in the middle. CDR3 size: 15 residues. CDR1 and CDR2 from the germline V gene are DFQATT and SNEGSKA (reference sequence). The CDR3 DNA reads TGCAGTGCGAACGGGGTCGGTCGGCATAATTCACCCCTCCACTTT. Translating gives CSANGVGRHNSPLHF.